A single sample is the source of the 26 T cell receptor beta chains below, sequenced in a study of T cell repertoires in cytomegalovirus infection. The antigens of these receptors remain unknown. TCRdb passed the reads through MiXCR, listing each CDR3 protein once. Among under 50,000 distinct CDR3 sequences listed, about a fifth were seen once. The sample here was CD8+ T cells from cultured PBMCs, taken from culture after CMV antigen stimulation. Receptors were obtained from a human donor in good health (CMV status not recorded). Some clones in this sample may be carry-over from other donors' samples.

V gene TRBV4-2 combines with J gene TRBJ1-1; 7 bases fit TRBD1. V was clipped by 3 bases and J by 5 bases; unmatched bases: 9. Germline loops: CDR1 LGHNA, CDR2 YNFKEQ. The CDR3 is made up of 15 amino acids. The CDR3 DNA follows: TGTGCCAGCAGCCATTCAGACAGGGCTGGAACTGAAGCTTTCTTT. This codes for CASSHSDRAGTEAFF.

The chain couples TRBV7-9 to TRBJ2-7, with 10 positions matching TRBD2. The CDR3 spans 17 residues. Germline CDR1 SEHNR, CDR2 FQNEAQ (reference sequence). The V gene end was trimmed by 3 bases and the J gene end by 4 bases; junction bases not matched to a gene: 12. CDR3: CASSLGSGRALWYEQYF. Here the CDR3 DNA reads TGTGCCAGCAGCTTGGGGAGCGGGAGGGCCCTCTGGTACGAGCAGTACTTC.

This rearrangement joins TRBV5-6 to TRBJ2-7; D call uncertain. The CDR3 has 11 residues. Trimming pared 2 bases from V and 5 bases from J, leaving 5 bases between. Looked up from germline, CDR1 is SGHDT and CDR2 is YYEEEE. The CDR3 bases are TGTGCCAGCAGCTTCGGAGACGAGCAGTACTTC. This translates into CASSFGDEQYF.

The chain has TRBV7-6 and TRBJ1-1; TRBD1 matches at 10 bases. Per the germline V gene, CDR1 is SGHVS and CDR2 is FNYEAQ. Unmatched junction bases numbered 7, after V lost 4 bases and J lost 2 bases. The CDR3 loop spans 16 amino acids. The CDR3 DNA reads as TGTGCCAGCAGCTCCTTGAGGGACAGGGGAAACACTGAAGCTTTCTTT. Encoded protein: CASSSLRDRGNTEAFF.

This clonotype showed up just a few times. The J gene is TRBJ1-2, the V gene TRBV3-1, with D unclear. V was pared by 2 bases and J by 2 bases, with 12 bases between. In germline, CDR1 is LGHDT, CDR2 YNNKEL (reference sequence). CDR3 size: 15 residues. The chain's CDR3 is CASSQSRSTNYGYTF. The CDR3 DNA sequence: TGTGCCAGCAGCCAAAGCAGGTCGACCAACTATGGCTACACCTTC.

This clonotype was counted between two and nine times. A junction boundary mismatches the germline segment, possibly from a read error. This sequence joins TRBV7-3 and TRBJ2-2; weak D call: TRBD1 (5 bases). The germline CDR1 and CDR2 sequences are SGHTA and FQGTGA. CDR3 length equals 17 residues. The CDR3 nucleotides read TGTGCCAACAGCGCTCGACAGACGGTCCAGGGCACCGGGGAGCTGTTTTTT. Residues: CANSARQTVQGTGELFF.

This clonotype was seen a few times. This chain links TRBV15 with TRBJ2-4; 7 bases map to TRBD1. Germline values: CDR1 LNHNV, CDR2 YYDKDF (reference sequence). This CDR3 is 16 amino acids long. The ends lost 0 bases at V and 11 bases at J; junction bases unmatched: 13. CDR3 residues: CATSRESHRTGQLQYF. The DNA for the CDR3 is TGTGCCACCAGCAGAGAATCTCATAGGACAGGACAGCTTCAGTACTTC.

CDR3 sequence (DNA): TGTGCCAGCAGCTTATTTCAGGGACGCCTCTCTTCTGGCTACACCTTC. This codes for CASSLFQGRLSSGYTF. The chain uses TRBV7-3 and TRBJ1-2, with a tentative D call TRBD1 (5 bases). Trimming cost V 2 bases and J 7 bases, with 20 bases left between them. The CDR3 extends over 16 amino acids. Germline CDR1 SGHTA, CDR2 FQGTGA.

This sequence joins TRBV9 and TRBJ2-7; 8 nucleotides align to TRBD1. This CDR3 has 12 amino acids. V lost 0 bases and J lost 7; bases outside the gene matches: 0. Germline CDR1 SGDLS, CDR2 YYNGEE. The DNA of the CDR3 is TGTGCCAGCAGCGTAGACAGGGGGGAGCAGTACTTC. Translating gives CASSVDRGEQYF.

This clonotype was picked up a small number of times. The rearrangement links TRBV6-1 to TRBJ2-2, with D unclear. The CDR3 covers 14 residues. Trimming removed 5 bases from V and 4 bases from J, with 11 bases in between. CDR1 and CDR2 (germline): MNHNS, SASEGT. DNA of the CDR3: TGTGCCAGCAGTCCAATGAGAGCCACCGGGGAGCTGTTTTTT. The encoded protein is CASSPMRATGELFF.

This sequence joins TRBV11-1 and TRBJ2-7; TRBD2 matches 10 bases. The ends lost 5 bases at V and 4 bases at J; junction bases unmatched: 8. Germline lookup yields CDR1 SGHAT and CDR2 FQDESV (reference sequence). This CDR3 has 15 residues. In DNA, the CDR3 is TGTGCCAGCAGCCGTTCGACTAGCGGGCCATACGAGCAGTACTTC. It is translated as CASSRSTSGPYEQYF.

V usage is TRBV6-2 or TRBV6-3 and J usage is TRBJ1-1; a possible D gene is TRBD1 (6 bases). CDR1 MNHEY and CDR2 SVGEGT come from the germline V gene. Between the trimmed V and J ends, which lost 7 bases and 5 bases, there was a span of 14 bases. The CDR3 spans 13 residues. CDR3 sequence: CASIPGARTEAFF. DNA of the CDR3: TGTGCCAGCATCCCGGGGGCGAGGACTGAAGCTTTCTTT.

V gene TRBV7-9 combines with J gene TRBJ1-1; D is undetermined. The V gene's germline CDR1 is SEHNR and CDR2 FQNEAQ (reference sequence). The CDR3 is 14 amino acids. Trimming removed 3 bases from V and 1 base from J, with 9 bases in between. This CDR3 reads CASSFLGPNTEAFF. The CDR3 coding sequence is TGTGCCAGCAGCTTTTTAGGCCCGAACACTGAAGCTTTCTTT.

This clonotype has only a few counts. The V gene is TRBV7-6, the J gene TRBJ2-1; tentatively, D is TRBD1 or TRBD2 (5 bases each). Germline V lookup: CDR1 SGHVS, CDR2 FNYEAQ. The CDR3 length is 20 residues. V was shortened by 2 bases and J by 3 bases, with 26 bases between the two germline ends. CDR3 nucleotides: TGTGCCAGCAGCTTAAGGGGCCTTGGAGGTGGGAGCTACGACTACAATGAGCAGTTCTTC. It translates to CASSLRGLGGGSYDYNEQFF.

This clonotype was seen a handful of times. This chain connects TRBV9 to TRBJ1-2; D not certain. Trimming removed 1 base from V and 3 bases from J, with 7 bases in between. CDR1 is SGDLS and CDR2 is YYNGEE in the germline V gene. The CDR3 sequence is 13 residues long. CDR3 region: CASSVKDDYGYTF. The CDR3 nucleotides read TGTGCCAGCAGCGTAAAGGACGACTATGGCTACACCTTC. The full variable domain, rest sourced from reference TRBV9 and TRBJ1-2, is DSGVTQTPKHLITATGQRVTLRCSPRSGDLSVYWYQQSLDQGLQFLIQYYNGEERAKGNILERFSAQQFPDLHSELNLSSLELGDSALYFCASSVKDDYGYTFGSGTRLTVV.

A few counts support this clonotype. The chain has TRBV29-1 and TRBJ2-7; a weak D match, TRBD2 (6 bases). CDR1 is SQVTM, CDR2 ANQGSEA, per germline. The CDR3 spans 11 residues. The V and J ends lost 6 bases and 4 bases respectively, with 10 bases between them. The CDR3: CSVDGTYEQYF. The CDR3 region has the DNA TGCAGCGTCGACGGGACTTACGAGCAGTACTTC.

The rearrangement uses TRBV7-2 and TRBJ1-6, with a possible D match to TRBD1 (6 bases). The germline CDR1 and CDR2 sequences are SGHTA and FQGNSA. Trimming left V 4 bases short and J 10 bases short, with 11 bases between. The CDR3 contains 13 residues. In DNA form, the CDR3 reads TGTGCCAGCAGCTCTGGGGGGGCCTCACCCCTCCACTTT. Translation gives CASSSGGASPLHF.

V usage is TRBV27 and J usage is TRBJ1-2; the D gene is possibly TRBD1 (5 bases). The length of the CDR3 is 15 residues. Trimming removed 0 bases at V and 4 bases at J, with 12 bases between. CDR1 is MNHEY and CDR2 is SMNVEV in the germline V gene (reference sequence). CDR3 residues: CASSLSPRGGYGYTF. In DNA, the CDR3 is TGTGCCAGCAGTTTATCCCCGAGGGGTGGCTATGGCTACACCTTC.

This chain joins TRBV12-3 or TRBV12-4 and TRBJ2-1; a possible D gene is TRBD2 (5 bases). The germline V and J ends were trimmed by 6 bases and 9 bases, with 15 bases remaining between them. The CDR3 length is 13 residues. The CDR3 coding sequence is TGTGCCAGCAGCCTAACGGGGATCACTGAGCAGTTCTTC. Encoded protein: CASSLTGITEQFF.

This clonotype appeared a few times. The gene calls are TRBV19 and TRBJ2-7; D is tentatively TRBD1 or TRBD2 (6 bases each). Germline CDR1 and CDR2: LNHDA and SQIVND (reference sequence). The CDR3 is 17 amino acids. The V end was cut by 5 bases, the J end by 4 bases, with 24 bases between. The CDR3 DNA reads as TGTGCCAGTAGTGGCGGTTTTTTGGGGGGCAATGGATACGAGCAGTACTTC. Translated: CASSGGFLGGNGYEQYF.

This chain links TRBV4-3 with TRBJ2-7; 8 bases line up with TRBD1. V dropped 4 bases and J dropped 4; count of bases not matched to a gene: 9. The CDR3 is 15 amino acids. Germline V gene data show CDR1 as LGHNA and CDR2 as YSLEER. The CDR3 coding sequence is TGCGCCAGCAGCCGCGGACGACAGGGGATTTACGAGCAGTACTTC. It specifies CASSRGRQGIYEQYF.

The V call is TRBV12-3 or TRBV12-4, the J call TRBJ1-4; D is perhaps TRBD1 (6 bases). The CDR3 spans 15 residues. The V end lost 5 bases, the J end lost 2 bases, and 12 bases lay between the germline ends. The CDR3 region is CASSPPGETNEKLFF. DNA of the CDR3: TGTGCCAGCAGTCCCCCAGGGGAGACTAATGAAAAACTGTTTTTT.

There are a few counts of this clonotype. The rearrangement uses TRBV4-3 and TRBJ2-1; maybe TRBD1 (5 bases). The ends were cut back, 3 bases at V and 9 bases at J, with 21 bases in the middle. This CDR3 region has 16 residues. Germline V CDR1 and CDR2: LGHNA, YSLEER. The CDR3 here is CASSHQTLTGSGEQFF. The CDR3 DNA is TGCGCCAGCAGCCACCAGACATTAACAGGAAGTGGTGAGCAGTTCTTC.

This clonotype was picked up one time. CDR3 loop: CASSFKRDPPEAFF. CDR3 nucleotide sequence: TGTGCCAGCAGTTTCAAGAGGGACCCACCTGAAGCTTTCTTT. This chain links TRBV12-3 or TRBV12-4 with TRBJ1-1; D is perhaps TRBD1 (5 bases). CDR3 length: 14 amino acids. V was shortened by 3 bases and J by 6 bases, with 14 bases between the two germline ends.

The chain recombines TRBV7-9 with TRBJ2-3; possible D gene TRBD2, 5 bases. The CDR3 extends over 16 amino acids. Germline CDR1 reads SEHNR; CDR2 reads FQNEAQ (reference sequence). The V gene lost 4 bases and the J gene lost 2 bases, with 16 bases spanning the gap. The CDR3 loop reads CASSSSASRDTDTQYF. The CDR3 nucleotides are TGTGCCAGCAGCTCAAGCGCTAGCCGGGACACAGATACGCAGTATTTT.

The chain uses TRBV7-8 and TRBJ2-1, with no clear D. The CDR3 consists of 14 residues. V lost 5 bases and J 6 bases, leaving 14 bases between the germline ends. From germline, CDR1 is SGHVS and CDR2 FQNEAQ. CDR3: CASSASTSGNEQFF. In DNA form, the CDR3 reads TGTGCCAGCAGCGCATCCACTTCCGGCAATGAGCAGTTCTTC.